These 20 T cell receptor beta chains were sequenced from one sample in a study of T cells in Graves' hyperthyroidism and ophthalmopathy. Researchers took RNA transcripts and amplified the TCR beta CDR3 regions from them. HTBI primers drove first-round RT-PCR of the TCR CDR3. TCRdb used MiXCR to reprocess the multiplex PCR reads, holding one entry per CDR3 protein. The profile shows 500,000 to 550,000 distinct CDR3 sequences, about 20% of them singletons. Material for sequencing was blood. These receptors originate from a young man with Graves' hyperthyroidism.

This clonotype was seen at least ten times. This chain joins TRBV20-1 and TRBJ1-5, with 7 bases aligning to TRBD1. V dropped 3 bases and J dropped 0; count of bases not matched to a gene: 5. The germline CDR1 and CDR2 sequences are DFQATT and SNEGSKA (reference sequence). The CDR3 consists of 15 residues. CDR3 coding DNA: TGCAGTGCTAGTCGGGACAGCTATAGCAATCAGCCCCAGCATTTT. This codes for CSASRDSYSNQPQHF.

This clonotype was found many times. The chain combines TRBV12-3 or TRBV12-4 with TRBJ2-7; D not certain. V gave up 6 bases and J gave up 6 bases, with 9 bases separating them. There are 11 residues in the CDR3. CDR3 sequence (DNA): TGTGCCAGCAGCCTAGGTACCGAGCAGTACTTC. This encodes CASSLGTEQYF.

In the case of this clonotype: One junction end disagrees with the germline gene, perhaps due to a read error. The chain recombines TRBV6-2 or TRBV6-3 with TRBJ1-1; D is ambiguous. CDR1 MNHEY and CDR2 SVGEGT come from the germline V gene. This CDR3 contains 14 residues. The CDR3 loop reads CVSSYSEANTEAFF. DNA for the CDR3: TGTGTCAGCAGTTACTCAGAAGCGAACACTGAAGCTTTCTTT.

This clonotype occurred a few times. The rearrangement uses TRBV6-1 and TRBJ1-2; 7 bases line up with TRBD1. The V and J ends lost 10 bases and 2 bases, in that order; junction bases with no gene match: 10. This CDR3 comprises 14 residues. Germline-derived CDR1 and CDR2 are MNHNS and SASEGT. This chain's CDR3 is CANQRDRKNYGYTF. The DNA of the CDR3 is TGTGCCAACCAACGGGACAGAAAGAACTATGGCTACACCTTC.

This clonotype was counted many times. The chain links TRBV20-1 to TRBJ1-1; D call uncertain. CDR1 is DFQATT and CDR2 is SNEGSKA in the germline V gene (reference sequence). V lost 0 bases and J 0 bases, leaving 8 bases between the germline ends. This CDR3 has 14 residues. The CDR3 DNA reads TGCAGTGCTAGAGATGACACTTTGAACACTGAAGCTTTCTTT. It codes for CSARDDTLNTEAFF.

About this clonotype itself: A much more abundant neighbour one base away suggests this may be a read error. The chain combines TRBV27 with TRBJ1-1; 10 nucleotides line up with TRBD1. Looked up from germline, CDR1 is MNHEY and CDR2 is SMNVEV (reference sequence). Germline trimming cut 7 bases from V and 4 bases from J; bases unmatched to any gene: 6. This CDR3 contains 14 residues. Here the CDR3 reads CASKPDRGGTEAFF. In DNA, the CDR3 is TGTGCCAGCAAACCGGACAGGGGGGGCACTGAAGCTTTCTTT.

This clonotype was counted at least ten times. The gene calls are TRBV5-1 and TRBJ1-6; D gene unclear. From germline, CDR1 is SGHRS and CDR2 YFSETQ. The CDR3 spans 12 residues. V lost 2 bases to trimming and J lost 7 bases, with 4 bases between them. CDR3 sequence reads: CASSFPNSPLHF. The CDR3 coding sequence is TGCGCCAGCAGCTTTCCCAATTCACCCCTCCACTTT. Based on the CDR3 plus reference TRBV5-1 and TRBJ1-6, the full variable domain is KAGVTQTPRYLIKTRGQQVTLSCSPISGHRSVSWYQQTPGQGLQFLFEYFSETQRNKGNFPGRFSGRQFSNSRSEMNVSTLELGDSALYLCASSFPNSPLHFGNGTRLTVT.

There are many counts of this clonotype. The chain couples TRBV7-8 to TRBJ2-7; D possibly corresponds to TRBD2 (6 bases). From germline, CDR1 is SGHVS and CDR2 FQNEAQ. Deletions cut 5 bases from V and 2 bases from J, with 16 bases between. The CDR3 contains 15 residues. The chain's CDR3 is CASSQREPGPYEQYF. The CDR3 region has the DNA TGTGCCAGCAGCCAACGGGAGCCAGGACCCTACGAGCAGTACTTC. Combining the CDR3 with reference TRBV7-8 and TRBJ2-7 gives the whole variable domain GAGVSQSPRYKVAKRGQDVALRCDPISGHVSLFWYQQALGQGPEFLTYFQNEAQLDKSGLPSDRFFAERPEGSVSTLKIQRTQQEDSAVYLCASSQREPGPYEQYFGPGTRLTVT.

Ten or more counts support this clonotype. V is TRBV28 and J is TRBJ1-2; possible D gene TRBD1, 5 bases. The ends were cut back, 7 bases at V and 4 bases at J, with 13 bases in the middle. This CDR3 is 13 amino acids long. Germline CDR1 and CDR2: MDHEN and SYDVKM. CDR3 amino acids: CASTMIGAYGYTF. CDR3 DNA: TGTGCCAGCACCATGATTGGGGCCTATGGCTACACCTTC.

This clonotype was seen repeatedly, ten times or more. V and J are TRBV4-1 and TRBJ2-7, with D perhaps being TRBD1 or TRBD2 (8 bases each). V shed 4 bases and J shed 3 bases, with 16 bases lying between them. The germline V gene has CDR1 MGHRA and CDR2 YSYEKL. The CDR3 sequence is 15 residues long. The CDR3 sequence: CASSRGRTGSYEQYF. The DNA for the CDR3 is TGCGCCAGCAGCCGCGGGAGGACAGGGAGCTACGAGCAGTACTTC.

The table lists this clonotype with many counts. The genes are TRBV6-5 and TRBJ1-1; D is unresolved. This CDR3 is built from 17 residues. Trimming took 0 bases from V and 0 from J, leaving 14 bases between them. Looked up from germline, CDR1 is MNHEY and CDR2 is SVGAGI. DNA of the CDR3: TGTGCCAGCAGTTACTCGGAATGGGAGAAGATGAACACTGAAGCTTTCTTT. Translating it yields CASSYSEWEKMNTEAFF.

In this sample, this clonotype turned up a few times. The chain uses TRBV7-8 and TRBJ2-2, with D unclear. Germline V gene lookup returns CDR1 SGHVS and CDR2 FQNEAQ. Trimming removed 3 bases from V and 1 base from J, with 6 bases in between. This CDR3 has 14 residues. Here the CDR3 DNA reads TGTGCCAGCAGCTTGTGGGGGAACACCGGGGAGCTGTTTTTT. Translation: CASSLWGNTGELFF.

This clonotype has at least ten counts. Written as DNA, the CDR3 is TGTGCCAGTAGAGGGCAACAGGGGATGAGCACTGAAGCTTTCTTT. This gives the protein CASRGQQGMSTEAFF. This chain links TRBV28 with TRBJ1-1, with 7 bases fitting TRBD1. This CDR3 contains 15 residues. The germline CDR1 and CDR2 sequences are MDHEN and SYDVKM. The J segment lost 4 bases and the V segment lost 9 bases, leaving 14 bases of the junction unmatched.

The table lists this clonotype with many counts. The rearrangement joins TRBV28 to TRBJ2-7, with TRBD1 as a possible D gene (5 bases). CDR3 length: 15 amino acids. V dropped 2 bases and J dropped 4 bases, with 15 bases sitting between them. Looked up from germline, CDR1 is MDHEN and CDR2 is SYDVKM. The CDR3 DNA sequence: TGTGCCAGCAGTTTAATTCTAGGGGCGAGGTACGAGCAGTACTTC. This codes for CASSLILGARYEQYF.

This chain connects TRBV12-3 or TRBV12-4 to TRBJ2-5; D is possibly TRBD1 (7 bases). V was trimmed by 6 bases and J by 5 bases, leaving 10 bases between them. The CDR3 contains 12 residues. Written as DNA, the CDR3 is TGTGCCAGCAGCAGGGGGACTGAGACCCAGTACTTC. Residues: CASSRGTETQYF.

V gene TRBV20-1 combines with J gene TRBJ2-7, with D perhaps matching TRBD2 (5 bases). The CDR3 consists of 15 residues. Per germline, CDR1 DFQATT and CDR2 SNEGSKA (reference sequence). The V end was cut by 3 bases, the J end by 6 bases, with 21 bases between. Here the CDR3 DNA reads TGCAGTGCTAGGCCCTCTCGGGGAGATGCGTTCGAGCAGTACTTC. Translated: CSARPSRGDAFEQYF.

The chain has TRBV5-6 and TRBJ2-6; TRBD1 matches at 8 bases. CDR1 SGHDT and CDR2 YYEEEE come from the germline V gene. J was trimmed by 0 bases and V by 2 bases; bases with no gene match: 10. There are 19 residues in the CDR3. CDR3 in amino acids: CASSFKGQDTFSGANVLTF. CDR3 sequence (DNA): TGTGCCAGCAGCTTTAAGGGACAGGACACCTTCTCTGGGGCCAACGTCCTGACTTTC. The full variable domain, completed using reference TRBV5-6 and TRBJ2-6, is DAGVTQSPTHLIKTRGQQVTLRCSPKSGHDTVSWYQQALGQGPQFIFQYYEEEERQRGNFPDRFSGHQFPNYSSELNVNALLLGDSALYLCASSFKGQDTFSGANVLTFGAGSRLTVL.

This clonotype was observed at least ten times. V gene TRBV27 combines with J gene TRBJ1-5; D not resolved. Germline V gives CDR1 MNHEY, CDR2 SMNVEV (reference sequence). The CDR3 has 15 residues. V lost 0 bases and J lost 3, with 9 bases in between. The CDR3 DNA reads as TGTGCCAGCAGTTTATCTAGGGAGGACAATCAGCCCCAGCATTTT. Translation: CASSLSREDNQPQHF.

J is TRBJ2-5 and V is TRBV7-2, with D possibly being TRBD2 (5 bases). The CDR3 spans 15 residues. The V end was cut by 0 bases, the J end by 2 bases, with 10 bases between. Looked up from germline, CDR1 is SGHTA and CDR2 is FQGNSA. CDR3 region: CASSLALGRQETQYF. DNA for the CDR3: TGTGCCAGCAGCTTAGCCCTGGGGAGACAAGAGACCCAGTACTTC. Full variable domain (rest looked up from reference TRBV7-2 and TRBJ2-5): GAGVSQSPSNKVTEKGKDVELRCDPISGHTALYWYRQSLGQGLEFLIYFQGNSAPDKSGLPSDRFSAERTGGSVSTLTIQRTQQEDSAVYLCASSLALGRQETQYFGPGTRLLVL.

The chain employs TRBV24-1 and TRBJ1-2; D perhaps matches TRBD1 (5 bases). CDR3 size: 12 residues. Per germline, CDR1 KGHDR and CDR2 SFDVKD. Deletions cut 2 bases from V and 10 bases from J, with 10 bases between. The CDR3 loop reads CATSDWDGYYTF. The CDR3 DNA reads as TGTGCCACCAGTGATTGGGACGGGTACTACACCTTC.